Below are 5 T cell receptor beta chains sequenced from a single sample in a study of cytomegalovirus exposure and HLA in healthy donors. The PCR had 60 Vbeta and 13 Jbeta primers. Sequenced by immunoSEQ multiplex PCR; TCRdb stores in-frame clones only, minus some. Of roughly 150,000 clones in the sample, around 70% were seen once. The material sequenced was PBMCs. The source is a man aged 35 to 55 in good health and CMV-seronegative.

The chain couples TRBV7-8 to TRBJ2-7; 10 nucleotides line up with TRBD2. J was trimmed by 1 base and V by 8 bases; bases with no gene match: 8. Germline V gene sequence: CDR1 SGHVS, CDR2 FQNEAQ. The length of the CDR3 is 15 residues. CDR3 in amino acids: CASRAVAGGSYEQYF. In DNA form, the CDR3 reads TGTGCCAGCCGGGCAGTAGCGGGAGGATCCTACGAGCAGTACTTC.

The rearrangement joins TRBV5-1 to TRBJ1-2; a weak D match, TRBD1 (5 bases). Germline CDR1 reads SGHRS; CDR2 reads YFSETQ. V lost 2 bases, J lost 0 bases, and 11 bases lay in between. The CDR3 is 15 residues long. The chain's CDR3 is CASSFDSATNYGYTF. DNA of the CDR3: TGCGCCAGCAGCTTTGACAGTGCTACTAACTATGGCTACACCTTC.

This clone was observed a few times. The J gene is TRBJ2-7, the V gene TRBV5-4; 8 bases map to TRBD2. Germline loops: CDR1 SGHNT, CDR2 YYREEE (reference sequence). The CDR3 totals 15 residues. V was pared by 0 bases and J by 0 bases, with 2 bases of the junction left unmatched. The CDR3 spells CASSLGRGDSYEQYF. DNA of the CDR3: TGTGCCAGCAGCTTGGGGCGGGGGGACTCCTACGAGCAGTACTTC.

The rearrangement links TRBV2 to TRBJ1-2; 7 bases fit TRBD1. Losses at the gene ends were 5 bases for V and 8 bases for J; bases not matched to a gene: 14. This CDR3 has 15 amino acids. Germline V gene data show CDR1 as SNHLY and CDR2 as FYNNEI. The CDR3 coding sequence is TGTGCCAGCAGTCCGACTTCGGACAGGAATACGGGCTACACCTTC. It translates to CASSPTSDRNTGYTF. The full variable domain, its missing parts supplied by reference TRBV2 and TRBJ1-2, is EPEVTQTPSHQVTQMGQEVILRCVPISNHLYFYWYRQILGQKVEFLVSFYNNEISEKSEIFDDQFSVERPDGSNFTLKIRSTKLEDSAMYFCASSPTSDRNTGYTFGSGTRLTVV.

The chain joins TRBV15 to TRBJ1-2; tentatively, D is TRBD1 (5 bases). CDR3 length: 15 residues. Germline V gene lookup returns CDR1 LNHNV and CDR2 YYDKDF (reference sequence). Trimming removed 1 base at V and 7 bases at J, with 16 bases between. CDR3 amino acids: CATSRAGDGAGGYTF. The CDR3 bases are TGTGCCACCAGCAGAGCGGGGGATGGGGCGGGTGGCTACACCTTC.